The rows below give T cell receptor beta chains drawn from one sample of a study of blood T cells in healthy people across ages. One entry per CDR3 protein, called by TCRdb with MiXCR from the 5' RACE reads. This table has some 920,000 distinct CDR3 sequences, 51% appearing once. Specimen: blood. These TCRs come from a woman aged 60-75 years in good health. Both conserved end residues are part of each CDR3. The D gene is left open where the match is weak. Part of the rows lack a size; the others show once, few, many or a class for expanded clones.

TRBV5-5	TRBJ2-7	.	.	CASSFGVDSTQQYF	TGTGCCAGCAGCTTCGGTGTGGACAGTACGCAGCAGTACTTC
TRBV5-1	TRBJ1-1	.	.	CASSLGQPMNTEAFF	TGCGCCAGCAGCTTGGGTCAGCCGATGAACACTGAAGCTTTCTTT
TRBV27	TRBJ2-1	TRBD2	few	CASDSGRGNEQFF	TGTGCCAGCGATAGCGGGAGGGGAAATGAGCAGTTCTTC
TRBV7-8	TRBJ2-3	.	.	CASTQGGGTDTQYF	TGTGCCAGCACTCAGGGTGGGGGTACAGATACGCAGTATTTT
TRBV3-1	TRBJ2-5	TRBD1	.	CASSPGTGVLETQYF	TGTGCCAGCAGCCCTGGGACAGGGGTTTTGGAGACCCAGTACTTC
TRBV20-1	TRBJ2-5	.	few	CSPKGGRETQYF	TGCAGTCCCAAGGGAGGTCGGGAGACCCAGTACTTC
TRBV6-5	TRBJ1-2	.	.	CASSYSRGTNYGYTF	TGTGCCAGCAGTTACTCAAGAGGGACTAACTATGGCTACACCTTC
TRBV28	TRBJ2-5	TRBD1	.	CASSSGQGAIGDVQYF	TGTGCCAGCAGTTCCGGACAGGGGGCGATCGGAGACGTGCAGTACTTC
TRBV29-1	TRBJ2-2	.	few	CSAGSGELFF	TGCAGCGCTGGGAGCGGGGAGCTGTTTTTT
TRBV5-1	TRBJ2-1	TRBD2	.	CASSPDAGGLFEQFF	TGCGCCAGCAGCCCGGACGCGGGAGGGCTTTTTGAGCAGTTCTTC
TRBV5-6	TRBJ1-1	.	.	CASSADRRDEAFF	TGTGCCAGCAGCGCCGACAGGAGAGATGAAGCTTTCTTT
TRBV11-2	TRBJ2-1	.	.	CASSLGPGVGQFF	TGTGCCAGCAGCTTAGGCCCGGGGGTAGGGCAGTTCTTC
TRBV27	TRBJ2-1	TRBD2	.	CASSLRGGTSYYNEQFF	TGTGCCAGCAGTTTACGGGGAGGGACTAGCTATTACAATGAGCAGTTCTTC
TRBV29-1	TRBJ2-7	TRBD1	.	CSVEGTGEVYEQYF	TGCAGCGTTGAAGGGACAGGGGAGGTCTACGAGCAGTACTTC
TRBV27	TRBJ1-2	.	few	CASATWGNYGYTF	TGTGCCAGCGCTACTTGGGGAAACTATGGCTACACCTTC
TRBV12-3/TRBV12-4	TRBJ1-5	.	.	CASRRDNQPQHF	TGTGCCAGCAGAAGGGACAATCAGCCCCAGCATTTT
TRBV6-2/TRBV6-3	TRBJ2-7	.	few	CASSYSTGKESYEQYF	TGTGCCAGCAGTTACTCGACGGGTAAAGAGTCATACGAGCAGTACTTC
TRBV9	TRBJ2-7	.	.	CASSFGLHNEQYF	TGTGCCAGCAGCTTCGGACTGCACAATGAGCAGTACTTC
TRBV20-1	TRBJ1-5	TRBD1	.	CSAQTTGGSRGSNQPQHF	TGCAGTGCTCAAACGACAGGGGGCAGCCGGGGGAGCAATCAGCCCCAGCATTTT
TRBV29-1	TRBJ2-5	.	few	CSVEKGVGETQYF	TGCAGCGTTGAGAAAGGGGTTGGTGAGACCCAGTACTTC
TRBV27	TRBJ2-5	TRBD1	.	CASSLDRAHETQYF	TGTGCCAGCAGCCTCGACAGGGCCCACGAGACCCAGTACTTC
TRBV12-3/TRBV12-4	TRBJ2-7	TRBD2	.	CASSLPAGWTRSYEQYF	TGTGCCAGCAGCCTCCCCGCGGGTTGGACTAGATCCTACGAGCAGTACTTC
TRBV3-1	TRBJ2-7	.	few	CASSPTLYYEQYF	TGTGCCAGCAGCCCCACACTCTACTACGAGCAGTACTTC
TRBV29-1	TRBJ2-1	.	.	CSVGGGGAYKEQFF	TGCAGCGTTGGAGGGGGCGGGGCATACAAGGAGCAGTTCTTC
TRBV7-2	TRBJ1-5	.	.	CASSLFSRNQPQHF	TGTGCCAGCAGCTTATTCTCCAGGAATCAGCCCCAGCATTTT
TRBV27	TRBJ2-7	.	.	CASSLSGQVLYEQYF	TGTGCCAGCAGTTTATCAGGACAAGTCCTTTACGAGCAGTACTTC
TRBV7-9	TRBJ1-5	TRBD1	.	CASSHQGADQPQHF	TGTGCCAGCAGCCATCAGGGGGCAGACCAGCCCCAGCATTTT
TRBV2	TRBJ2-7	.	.	CASSVVRYYGQYF	TGTGCCAGCAGTGTGGTCAGGTACTACGGGCAGTACTTC
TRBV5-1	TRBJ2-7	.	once	CASSFSQGGSYNEQYF	TGCGCCAGCAGCTTTTCCCAGGGGGGGTCCTACAATGAGCAGTACTTC
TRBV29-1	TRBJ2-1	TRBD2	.	CSVTSGRSQFF	TGCAGCGTAACTAGCGGGAGGTCGCAGTTCTTC
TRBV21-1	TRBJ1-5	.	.	CAPPGQGPPNQPQHF	TGTGCTCCCCCGGGACAGGGACCCCCTAATCAGCCCCAGCATTTT
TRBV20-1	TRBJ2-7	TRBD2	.	CSASIGTSSYEQYF	TGCAGTGCTAGCATCGGGACTAGCTCCTACGAGCAGTACTTC
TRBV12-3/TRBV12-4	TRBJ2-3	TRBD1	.	CASQDRGGADMQYF	TGTGCTTCACAGGACAGGGGGGGCGCAGATATGCAATATTTT
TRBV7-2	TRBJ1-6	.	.	CASSLYSNSPLHF	TGTGCCAGCAGCTTATACTCGAATTCACCCCTCCACTTT
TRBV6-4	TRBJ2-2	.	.	CASSTSTGELFF	TGTGCCAGCAGCACTAGTACCGGGGAGCTGTTTTTT
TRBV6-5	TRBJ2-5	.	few	CASSYSPGSVSETQYF	TGTGCCAGCAGTTACTCTCCAGGGAGCGTCTCAGAGACCCAGTACTTC
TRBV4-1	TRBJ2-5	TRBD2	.	CASSPQVGGLAGSETQYF	TGCGCCAGCAGCCCCCAGGTGGGGGGACTAGCGGGATCAGAGACCCAGTACTTC
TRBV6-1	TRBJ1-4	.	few	CASSANGPGGEKLFF	TGTGCCAGCAGTGCTAATGGTCCTGGAGGTGAAAAACTGTTTTTT
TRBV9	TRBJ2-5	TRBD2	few	CASSVSRLAGGPETQYF	TGTGCCAGCAGCGTATCCCGCCTGGCGGGAGGGCCAGAGACCCAGTACTTC
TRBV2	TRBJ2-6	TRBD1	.	CASSEDRYGANVLTF	TGTGCCAGCAGTGAGGACAGGTATGGGGCCAACGTCCTGACTTTC
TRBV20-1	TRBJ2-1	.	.	CSARAIHYEQFF	TGCAGTGCTAGGGCGATCCACTACGAGCAGTTCTTC
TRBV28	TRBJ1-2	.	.	CASSLPAHDYGYTF	TGTGCCAGCAGTTTACCGGCTCACGACTATGGCTACACCTTC
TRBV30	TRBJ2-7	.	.	CAWSLLVNPYEQYF	TGTGCCTGGAGTCTCCTAGTGAACCCTTACGAGCAGTACTTC
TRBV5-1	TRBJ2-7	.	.	CASSTLLAGTLTYEQYF	TGCGCCAGCAGCACTTTACTGGCCGGGACATTAACCTACGAGCAGTACTTC
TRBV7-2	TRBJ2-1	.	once	CASSMQLLNNEQFF	TGTGCCAGCAGCATGCAACTCCTAAACAATGAGCAGTTCTTC
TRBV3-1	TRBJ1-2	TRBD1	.	CASSQDLTGASGYTF	TGTGCCAGCAGCCAAGACCTGACAGGGGCCTCTGGCTACACCTTC
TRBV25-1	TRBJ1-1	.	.	CASTSHVVTEAFF	TGTGCCAGCACCAGCCACGTAGTGACTGAAGCTTTCTTT
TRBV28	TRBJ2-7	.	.	CASSFRERVSEQYF	TGTGCCAGCAGTTTTCGGGAGAGGGTTTCCGAGCAGTACTTC
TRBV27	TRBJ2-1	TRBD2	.	CASSPPLPTSGGYNEQFF	TGTGCCAGCAGTCCCCCGCTACCAACTAGCGGGGGGTACAATGAGCAGTTCTTC
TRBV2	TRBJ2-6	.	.	CASKGSSGANVLTF	TGTGCCAGCAAGGGCTCCTCTGGGGCCAACGTCCTGACTTTC
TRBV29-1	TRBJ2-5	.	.	CSVARGAQYF	TGCAGCGTTGCTAGGGGTGCCCAGTACTTC
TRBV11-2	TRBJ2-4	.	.	CASSLEDIIQYF	TGTGCCAGCAGCTTAGAGGATATCATTCAGTACTTC
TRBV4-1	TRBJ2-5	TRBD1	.	CASSPRQGSETQYF	TGCGCCAGCAGCCCGAGACAGGGATCGGAGACCCAGTACTTC
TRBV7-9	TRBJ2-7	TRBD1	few	CASSLGPGDSSYEQYF	TGTGCCAGCAGCTTAGGACCCGGGGACAGCTCCTACGAGCAGTACTTC
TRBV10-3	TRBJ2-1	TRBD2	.	CAISEYAGASSYNEQFF	TGTGCCATCAGTGAGTATGCGGGAGCCAGCTCCTACAATGAGCAGTTCTTC
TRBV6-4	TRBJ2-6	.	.	CASSATWLSGANVLTF	TGTGCCAGCAGTGCCACATGGCTCTCTGGGGCCAACGTCCTGACTTTC
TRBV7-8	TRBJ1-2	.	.	CASSPSRDTVYGYTF	TGTGCCAGCAGCCCGTCGCGGGACACGGTCTATGGCTACACCTTC